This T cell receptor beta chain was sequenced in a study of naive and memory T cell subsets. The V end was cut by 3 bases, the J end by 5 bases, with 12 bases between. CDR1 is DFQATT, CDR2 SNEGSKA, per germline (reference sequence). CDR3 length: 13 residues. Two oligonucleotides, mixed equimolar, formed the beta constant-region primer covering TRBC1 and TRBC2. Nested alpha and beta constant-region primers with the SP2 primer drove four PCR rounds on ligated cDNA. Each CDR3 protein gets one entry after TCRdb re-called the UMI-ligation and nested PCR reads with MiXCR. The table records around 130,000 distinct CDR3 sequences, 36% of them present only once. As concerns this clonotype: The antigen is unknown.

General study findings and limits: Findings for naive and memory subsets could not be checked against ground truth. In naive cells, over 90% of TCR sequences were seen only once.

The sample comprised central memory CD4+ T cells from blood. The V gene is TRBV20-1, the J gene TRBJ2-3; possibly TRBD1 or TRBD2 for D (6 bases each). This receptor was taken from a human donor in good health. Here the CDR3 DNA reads TGCAGTGCTAGTATAGGGGGAGGAGATACGCAGTATTTT. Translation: CSASIGGGDTQYF.